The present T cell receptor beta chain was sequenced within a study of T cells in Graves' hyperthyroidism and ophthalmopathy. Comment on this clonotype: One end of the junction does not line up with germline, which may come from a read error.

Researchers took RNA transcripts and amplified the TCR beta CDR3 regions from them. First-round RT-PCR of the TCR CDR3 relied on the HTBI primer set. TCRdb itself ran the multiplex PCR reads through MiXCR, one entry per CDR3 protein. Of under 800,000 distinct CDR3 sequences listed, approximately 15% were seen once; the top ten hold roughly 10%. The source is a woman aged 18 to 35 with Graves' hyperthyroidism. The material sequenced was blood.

CDR3 protein: CASSPGTGESTEAFF. DNA for the CDR3: TGTGCCAGCAGCCCCGGGACAGGGGAGAGCACTGAGGCTTTCTTT. The J gene is TRBJ1-1, the V gene TRBV11-3, with 10 bases matching TRBD1. From germline, CDR1 is SGHNT and CDR2 YENEEA. The CDR3 has 15 amino acids.